This paragraph covers one T cell receptor (beta chain) sequence. The CDR3 end falls 3 residues outside the read, so it is completed with the germline J gene. The record originates from a study of T cells in women clearing cervical HPV infection. Across the whole study: Cases were women with histologically confirmed HPV16-related CIN3 or worse, including a couple of invasive cancers.

Germline loops: CDR1 SGHNT, CDR2 YENEEA. This CDR3 spans 15 amino acids. J gave up 0 bases and V 5 bases, and 7 bases lay outside the gene matches. The table came from immunoSEQ multiplex PCR; TCRdb's copy has only in-frame clones and leaves some out. The sample table sets out over 45,000 clones. The V gene is TRBV11-3, the J gene TRBJ2-7; TRBD1 matches at 7 bases. The source is a woman between 18 and 69 years old with a cervical HPV16 infection that either progressed to CIN3+ or cleared (not recorded which). The sequencing sample was made of blood buffy coat. CDR3 loop: CASSAATGSSYEQYF. CDR3 bases read: TGTGCCAGCAGCGCCGCGACAGGGAGCTCCTACGAG.